This is a list of T cell receptor beta chains from one sample in a study of blood T cell repertoires in COVID-19. Sequencing was performed with immunoSEQ multiplex PCR; in TCRdb, only in-frame clones are kept and a portion is missing. The table has some 150,000 clones, roughly four fifths seen once. The specimen sequenced was peripheral blood. The receptors derive from a human donor with acute or convalescent COVID-19. The donor label of this sample is uncertain. The CDR3 runs from the conserved cysteine through the conserved F or W. The order of the fields is clone size, J gene, D gene, V gene, CDR3 protein, CDR3 DNA. D genes are given only for firm matches. Clone sizes are given selectively: once, few, many, or a class where the clone is expanded.

NA | TRBJ1-2 | NA | TRBV11-2 | CASSLDFTREYGYTF | TGTGCCAGCAGCTTAGATTTTACGAGAGAATATGGCTACACCTTC
NA | TRBJ1-1 | NA | TRBV12-3/TRBV12-4 | CASSLRDTLKAFF | TGTGCCAGCAGCCTCCGGGACACCCTGAAAGCTTTCTTT
once | TRBJ2-7 | NA | TRBV18 | CASSPISVSYEQYF | TGTGCCAGCTCACCAATATCGGTATCCTACGAGCAGTACTTC
NA | TRBJ1-6 | NA | TRBV25-1 | CATSGISYNSPLHF | TGTGCCACTTCAGGGATCTCCTATAATTCACCCCTCCACTTT
few | TRBJ1-1 | TRBD1 | TRBV7-9 | CASSPRDRGLKAFF | TGTGCCAGCAGCCCCCGGGACAGGGGGTTGAAAGCTTTCTTT
NA | TRBJ2-1 | TRBD2 | TRBV14 | CASSLTREARRAEQFF | TGTGCCAGCAGCCTTACTCGGGAGGCAAGGAGAGCTGAGCAGTTCTTC
NA | TRBJ1-2 | TRBD1 | TRBV6-6 | CASKSTGGYGYTF | TGTGCCAGCAAGTCCACAGGGGGCTATGGCTACACCTTC
NA | TRBJ1-2 | NA | TRBV3-1/TRBV3-2 | CASSQPGAGYTF | TGTGCCAGCAGCCAACCAGGGGCTGGCTACACCTTC
NA | TRBJ1-2 | TRBD1 | TRBV10-3 | CAISERGQTNYGYTF | TGTGCCATCAGTGAGAGGGGACAGACTAACTATGGCTACACCTTC
NA | TRBJ1-1 | NA | TRBV2 | CASSKDRPTEAFF | TGTGCCAGCAGCAAAGACAGGCCCACTGAAGCTTTCTTT
once | TRBJ1-1 | TRBD1 | TRBV10-3 | CAAFPTGGAEAFF | TGTGCCGCTTTCCCAACAGGGGGGGCTGAAGCTTTCTTT
NA | TRBJ1-2 | NA | TRBV2 | CASSALLEGIGYTF | TGTGCCAGCAGTGCTCTACTGGAGGGTATAGGCTACACCTTC
NA | TRBJ2-7 | NA | TRBV5-1 | CASSFSPGTTYEQYF | TGCGCCAGCAGCTTCTCCCCTGGCACAACCTACGAGCAGTACTTC
once | TRBJ2-2 | NA | TRBV6-1 | CASSGVTHTNTGELFF | TGTGCCAGCAGTGGAGTGACACATACGAACACCGGGGAGCTGTTTTTT
NA | TRBJ1-4 | NA | TRBV10-1 | CASMGDPGRTNEKLFF | TGCGCCAGCATGGGCGACCCAGGGCGAACTAATGAAAAACTGTTTTTT
NA | TRBJ2-7 | NA | TRBV11-2 | CASSLSRSEQYF | TGTGCCAGCAGCTTGAGTCGGAGCGAGCAGTACTTC
NA | TRBJ2-3 | NA | TRBV7-9 | CASTGRGSTDTQYF | TGTGCCAGCACCGGAAGAGGGTCCACAGATACGCAGTATTTT
NA | TRBJ2-1 | TRBD2 | TRBV19 | CASSIEGTTSAQGQFF | TGTGCCAGTAGTATAGAAGGAACGACTAGCGCTCAGGGGCAGTTCTTC
NA | TRBJ2-1 | TRBD1 | TRBV10-3 | CAIRSQGASYNEQFF | TGTGCCATCAGGTCCCAGGGGGCCTCCTACAATGAGCAGTTCTTC
NA | TRBJ1-5 | NA | TRBV5-8 | CASSLGGGPSNQPQHF | TGTGCCAGCAGCTTGGGTGGGGGCCCAAGCAATCAGCCCCAGCATTTT
NA | TRBJ2-3 | NA | TRBV5-1 | CASSLNAGAPTDTQYF | TGCGCCAGCAGCTTGAACGCGGGGGCCCCCACAGATACGCAGTATTTT
NA | TRBJ2-1 | NA | TRBV6-6 | CASSPGRTIHYNEQFF | TGTGCCAGCAGTCCCGGGCGGACTATTCACTACAATGAGCAGTTCTTC
NA | TRBJ2-3 | TRBD1 | TRBV5-1 | CASSGGQGVTDTQYF | TGCGCCAGCAGCGGCGGACAGGGGGTCACAGATACGCAGTATTTT
NA | TRBJ2-5 | TRBD1 | TRBV7-2 | CASSSPRGQKETQYF | TGTGCCAGCAGCTCCCCCCGGGGACAGAAAGAGACCCAGTACTTC
NA | TRBJ1-1 | NA | TRBV30 | CAWRPQGRTEAFF | TGTGCCTGGAGACCTCAGGGCAGGACTGAAGCTTTCTTT
NA | TRBJ2-5 | TRBD2 | TRBV19 | CASSIISSGQETQYF | TGTGCCAGTAGTATTATCTCTAGCGGGCAAGAGACCCAGTACTTC
NA | TRBJ1-6 | TRBD1 | TRBV3-1/TRBV3-2 | CASSPTGQGNSPLHF | TGTGCCAGCAGCCCGACCGGACAGGGAAATTCACCCCTCCACTTT
NA | TRBJ1-2 | NA | TRBV5-1 | CASSSPGVGYTF | TGCGCCAGCAGCTCTCCAGGGGTGGGCTACACCTTC
NA | TRBJ2-5 | TRBD2 | TRBV6-1 | CASSEGGLGQETQYF | TGTGCCAGCAGTGAAGGGGGACTAGGCCAAGAGACCCAGTACTTC
NA | TRBJ2-4 | TRBD1 | TRBV5-1 | CASSLWDRASKNIQYF | TGCGCCAGCAGCTTGTGGGACAGGGCCTCCAAAAACATTCAGTACTTC
NA | TRBJ1-1 | NA | TRBV18 | CASSPGVRVRPFF | TGTGCCAGCTCACCAGGGGTCAGGGTACGGCCTTTCTTT
NA | TRBJ2-7 | TRBD2 | TRBV6-5 | CASSSPSGGAHEQYF | TGTGCCAGCAGTTCCCCTAGCGGGGGGGCCCACGAGCAGTACTTC
NA | TRBJ2-5 | TRBD2 | TRBV6-6 | CASRAGTSGYETQYF | TGTGCCAGCAGAGCCGGGACTAGCGGTTATGAGACCCAGTACTTC
few | TRBJ2-5 | NA | TRBV14 | CASSPRGGSPEETQYF | TGTGCCAGCAGCCCCCGCGGAGGGTCCCCCGAAGAGACCCAGTACTTC
NA | TRBJ1-5 | TRBD1 | TRBV24-1 | CATSDPTSGTDWHF | TGTGCCACCAGTGACCCCACCTCCGGGACAGACTGGCATTTT
NA | TRBJ1-2 | TRBD1 | TRBV7-8 | CASSLTAGGGYGYTF | TGTGCCAGCAGCTTAACGGCAGGGGGAGGCTATGGCTACACCTTC
NA | TRBJ1-1 | TRBD1 | TRBV19 | CASSHRTGQRNTEAFF | TGTGCCAGTAGCCACCGGACAGGGCAGCGGAACACTGAAGCTTTCTTT
NA | TRBJ2-1 | TRBD1 | TRBV12-3/TRBV12-4 | CASLPPGGDEQFF | TGTGCCAGCCTTCCCCCAGGGGGCGATGAGCAGTTCTTC
NA | TRBJ1-4 | NA | TRBV11-1 | CASSLSRDTAFEKLFF | TGTGCCAGCAGCCTCAGCCGGGACACAGCTTTTGAAAAACTGTTTTTT
once | TRBJ1-1 | NA | TRBV25-1 | CASRAEITTNEAFF | TGTGCCAGCAGGGCTGAAATAACGACAAATGAAGCTTTCTTT
NA | TRBJ1-6 | NA | TRBV7-9 | CASSLARGVRDSPLHF | TGTGCCAGCAGCTTAGCGCGGGGAGTTCGTGATTCACCCCTCCACTTT
NA | TRBJ2-2 | TRBD1 | TRBV3-1/TRBV3-2 | CASSQVVTGVTNTGELFF | TGTGCCAGCAGCCAAGTAGTGACAGGGGTTACGAACACCGGGGAGCTGTTTTTT
NA | TRBJ1-6 | NA | TRBV5-5 | CASSLGGDSPLHF | TGTGCCAGCAGCTTAGGGGGAGATTCACCCCTCCACTTT
few | TRBJ2-1 | NA | TRBV5-1 | CASREGHNEQFF | TGCGCTTCCCGGGAAGGCCACAATGAGCAGTTCTTC
once | TRBJ1-1 | NA | TRBV29-1 | CSVDSQGAEAFF | TGCAGCGTTGATAGTCAGGGCGCTGAAGCTTTCTTT
NA | TRBJ2-1 | NA | TRBV19 | CASSIAQGFYNEQFF | TGTGCCAGTAGTATAGCACAGGGCTTCTACAATGAGCAGTTCTTC
NA | TRBJ1-1 | TRBD1 | TRBV3-1/TRBV3-2 | CASSESGTGVVAFF | TGTGCCAGCAGCGAGAGTGGCACAGGGGTGGTAGCTTTCTTT
NA | TRBJ1-2 | NA | TRBV11-2 | CASSLDRVKRGYTF | TGTGCCAGCAGCTTAGACAGGGTGAAGCGTGGCTACACCTTC
NA | TRBJ1-5 | TRBD1 | TRBV19 | CASSKPVRGQGNQPQHF | TGTGCCAGTAGCAAACCTGTCAGGGGGCAAGGCAATCAGCCCCAGCATTTT